The entry below gives a single TCR beta chain sequence along with its context. Researchers ran the PCR with 60 Vbeta and 13 Jbeta primers. Produced via immunoSEQ multiplex PCR; TCRdb's table is partial and in-frame only. The sample contains about 80,000 clones, over 65% of which appear only once. The sample comes from a study of cytomegalovirus exposure and HLA in healthy donors. Per the germline V gene, CDR1 is LGHNA and CDR2 is YNFKEQ. V was trimmed by 0 bases and J by 3 bases, leaving 13 bases between them. The CDR3 is 16 amino acids. The chain couples TRBV4-2 to TRBJ2-3, with TRBD1 as a possible D gene (6 bases). The material sequenced was PBMCs. The clonotype comes from a man in his fifties in good health and CMV-seronegative. CDR3 in amino acids: CASSQDSGQKTDTQYF. Here the CDR3 DNA reads TGTGCCAGCAGCCAAGATTCCGGACAGAAGACAGATACGCAGTATTTT.